The sequence of this T cell receptor (beta chain) was determined in a study of Tregs in tolerant kidney transplant recipients. Study background: A roughly 3-day belatacept mixed lymphocyte reaction, sometimes plus 5-day graft donor restimulation, preceded CD4+CD25+CD127- sorting. Recipient cells were told from donor cells by antibody staining. Findings and limits, study-wide: Validation in larger populations is needed because few patients were studied.

Germline-derived CDR1 and CDR2 are KGHSH and LQKENI. The CDR3 has 14 amino acids. V dropped 1 base and J dropped 1 base, with 5 bases sitting between them. Details on this clone: Its specificity is unknown.

Profiling relied on immunoSEQ multiplex PCR, and the TCRdb table lists in-frame clones only, not all of them. The profile shows about 16,000 clones, approximately 60% of them singletons. The clonotype was recovered from a human donor in good health. The chain is built from TRBV18 and TRBJ1-5; no definite D call. Sequenced: Tregs from blood cultured with allogeneic cells. The CDR3 nucleotides are TGTGCCAGCTCACCACGTCAAAGCAATCAGCCCCAGCATTTT. This codes for CASSPRQSNQPQHF.